This is a list of T cell receptor beta chains from one sample in a study of control samples from healthy donors and cancer patients. TCRdb's table, derived via immunoSEQ multiplex PCR, lists solely in-frame clones and lacks some. The sample has around 100,000 clones; roughly nine tenths are singletons. Sequenced input: blood. The receptors shown here come from a woman aged 18-35 years in good health. Both conserved end residues are trimmed from each CDR3.

v_call | cdr3_length | cdr3_aa
TRBV5-5 | 13 | ASSSLGGGVSEAF
TRBV3-1/TRBV3-2 | 14 | ASSQDIARANYGYT
TRBV12-3/TRBV12-4 | 11 | ASSLGVGEKLF
TRBV5-4 | 15 | ASSSRTSGGARNEQF
TRBV15 | 14 | ATSRALQGATYGYT
TRBV5-1 | 12 | ASSRDLMNTEAF
TRBV24-1 | 11 | ATSEGTGKGYT
TRBV2 | 12 | ASKGQGNTGELF
TRBV24-1 | 14 | ATSDRYTDPNYGYT
TRBV12-3/TRBV12-4 | 10 | AAQQGATEAF
TRBV6-5 | 13 | ANTGSGQFFAEAF
TRBV7-9 | 13 | ASTTSGGTEEKLF
TRBV7-9 | 11 | ASREGAYTEAF
TRBV12-3/TRBV12-4 | 11 | ASSLRVGGELF
TRBV5-1 | 13 | ATRNATGSLTEAF
TRBV10-3 | 13 | AISFDRNYNSPLH
TRBV6-6 | 18 | ASSPITPSRGPRSYNEQF
TRBV6-4 | 13 | ASSAQNGQLGEQF
TRBV3-1/TRBV3-2 | 14 | ASSQSRQGPNTEAF
TRBV6-6 | 12 | ASSSGRPNQPQH
TRBV27 | 14 | ASSPVPGGANNEQF
TRBV6-5 | 13 | ASKVGGLRLNEQF
TRBV10-3 | 13 | AISDPTGGFRGYT
TRBV5-1 | 13 | ASSLLGGLKETQY